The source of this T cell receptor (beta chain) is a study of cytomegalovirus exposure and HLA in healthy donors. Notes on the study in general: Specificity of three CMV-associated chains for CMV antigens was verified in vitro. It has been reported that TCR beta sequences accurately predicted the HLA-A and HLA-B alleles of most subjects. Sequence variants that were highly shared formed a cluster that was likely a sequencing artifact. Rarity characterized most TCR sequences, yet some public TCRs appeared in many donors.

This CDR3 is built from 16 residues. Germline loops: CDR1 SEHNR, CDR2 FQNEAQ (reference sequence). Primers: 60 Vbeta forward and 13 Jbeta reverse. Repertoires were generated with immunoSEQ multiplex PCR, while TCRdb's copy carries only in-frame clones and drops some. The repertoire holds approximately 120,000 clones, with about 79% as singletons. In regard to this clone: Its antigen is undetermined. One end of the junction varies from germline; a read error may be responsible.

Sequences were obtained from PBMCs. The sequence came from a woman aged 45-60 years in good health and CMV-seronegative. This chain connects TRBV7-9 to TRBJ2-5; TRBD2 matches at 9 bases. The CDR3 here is CSSSLVLAGQQETQYF. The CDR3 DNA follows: TGTTCCAGCAGCTTAGTCCTAGCGGGGCAACAAGAGACCCAGTACTTC.